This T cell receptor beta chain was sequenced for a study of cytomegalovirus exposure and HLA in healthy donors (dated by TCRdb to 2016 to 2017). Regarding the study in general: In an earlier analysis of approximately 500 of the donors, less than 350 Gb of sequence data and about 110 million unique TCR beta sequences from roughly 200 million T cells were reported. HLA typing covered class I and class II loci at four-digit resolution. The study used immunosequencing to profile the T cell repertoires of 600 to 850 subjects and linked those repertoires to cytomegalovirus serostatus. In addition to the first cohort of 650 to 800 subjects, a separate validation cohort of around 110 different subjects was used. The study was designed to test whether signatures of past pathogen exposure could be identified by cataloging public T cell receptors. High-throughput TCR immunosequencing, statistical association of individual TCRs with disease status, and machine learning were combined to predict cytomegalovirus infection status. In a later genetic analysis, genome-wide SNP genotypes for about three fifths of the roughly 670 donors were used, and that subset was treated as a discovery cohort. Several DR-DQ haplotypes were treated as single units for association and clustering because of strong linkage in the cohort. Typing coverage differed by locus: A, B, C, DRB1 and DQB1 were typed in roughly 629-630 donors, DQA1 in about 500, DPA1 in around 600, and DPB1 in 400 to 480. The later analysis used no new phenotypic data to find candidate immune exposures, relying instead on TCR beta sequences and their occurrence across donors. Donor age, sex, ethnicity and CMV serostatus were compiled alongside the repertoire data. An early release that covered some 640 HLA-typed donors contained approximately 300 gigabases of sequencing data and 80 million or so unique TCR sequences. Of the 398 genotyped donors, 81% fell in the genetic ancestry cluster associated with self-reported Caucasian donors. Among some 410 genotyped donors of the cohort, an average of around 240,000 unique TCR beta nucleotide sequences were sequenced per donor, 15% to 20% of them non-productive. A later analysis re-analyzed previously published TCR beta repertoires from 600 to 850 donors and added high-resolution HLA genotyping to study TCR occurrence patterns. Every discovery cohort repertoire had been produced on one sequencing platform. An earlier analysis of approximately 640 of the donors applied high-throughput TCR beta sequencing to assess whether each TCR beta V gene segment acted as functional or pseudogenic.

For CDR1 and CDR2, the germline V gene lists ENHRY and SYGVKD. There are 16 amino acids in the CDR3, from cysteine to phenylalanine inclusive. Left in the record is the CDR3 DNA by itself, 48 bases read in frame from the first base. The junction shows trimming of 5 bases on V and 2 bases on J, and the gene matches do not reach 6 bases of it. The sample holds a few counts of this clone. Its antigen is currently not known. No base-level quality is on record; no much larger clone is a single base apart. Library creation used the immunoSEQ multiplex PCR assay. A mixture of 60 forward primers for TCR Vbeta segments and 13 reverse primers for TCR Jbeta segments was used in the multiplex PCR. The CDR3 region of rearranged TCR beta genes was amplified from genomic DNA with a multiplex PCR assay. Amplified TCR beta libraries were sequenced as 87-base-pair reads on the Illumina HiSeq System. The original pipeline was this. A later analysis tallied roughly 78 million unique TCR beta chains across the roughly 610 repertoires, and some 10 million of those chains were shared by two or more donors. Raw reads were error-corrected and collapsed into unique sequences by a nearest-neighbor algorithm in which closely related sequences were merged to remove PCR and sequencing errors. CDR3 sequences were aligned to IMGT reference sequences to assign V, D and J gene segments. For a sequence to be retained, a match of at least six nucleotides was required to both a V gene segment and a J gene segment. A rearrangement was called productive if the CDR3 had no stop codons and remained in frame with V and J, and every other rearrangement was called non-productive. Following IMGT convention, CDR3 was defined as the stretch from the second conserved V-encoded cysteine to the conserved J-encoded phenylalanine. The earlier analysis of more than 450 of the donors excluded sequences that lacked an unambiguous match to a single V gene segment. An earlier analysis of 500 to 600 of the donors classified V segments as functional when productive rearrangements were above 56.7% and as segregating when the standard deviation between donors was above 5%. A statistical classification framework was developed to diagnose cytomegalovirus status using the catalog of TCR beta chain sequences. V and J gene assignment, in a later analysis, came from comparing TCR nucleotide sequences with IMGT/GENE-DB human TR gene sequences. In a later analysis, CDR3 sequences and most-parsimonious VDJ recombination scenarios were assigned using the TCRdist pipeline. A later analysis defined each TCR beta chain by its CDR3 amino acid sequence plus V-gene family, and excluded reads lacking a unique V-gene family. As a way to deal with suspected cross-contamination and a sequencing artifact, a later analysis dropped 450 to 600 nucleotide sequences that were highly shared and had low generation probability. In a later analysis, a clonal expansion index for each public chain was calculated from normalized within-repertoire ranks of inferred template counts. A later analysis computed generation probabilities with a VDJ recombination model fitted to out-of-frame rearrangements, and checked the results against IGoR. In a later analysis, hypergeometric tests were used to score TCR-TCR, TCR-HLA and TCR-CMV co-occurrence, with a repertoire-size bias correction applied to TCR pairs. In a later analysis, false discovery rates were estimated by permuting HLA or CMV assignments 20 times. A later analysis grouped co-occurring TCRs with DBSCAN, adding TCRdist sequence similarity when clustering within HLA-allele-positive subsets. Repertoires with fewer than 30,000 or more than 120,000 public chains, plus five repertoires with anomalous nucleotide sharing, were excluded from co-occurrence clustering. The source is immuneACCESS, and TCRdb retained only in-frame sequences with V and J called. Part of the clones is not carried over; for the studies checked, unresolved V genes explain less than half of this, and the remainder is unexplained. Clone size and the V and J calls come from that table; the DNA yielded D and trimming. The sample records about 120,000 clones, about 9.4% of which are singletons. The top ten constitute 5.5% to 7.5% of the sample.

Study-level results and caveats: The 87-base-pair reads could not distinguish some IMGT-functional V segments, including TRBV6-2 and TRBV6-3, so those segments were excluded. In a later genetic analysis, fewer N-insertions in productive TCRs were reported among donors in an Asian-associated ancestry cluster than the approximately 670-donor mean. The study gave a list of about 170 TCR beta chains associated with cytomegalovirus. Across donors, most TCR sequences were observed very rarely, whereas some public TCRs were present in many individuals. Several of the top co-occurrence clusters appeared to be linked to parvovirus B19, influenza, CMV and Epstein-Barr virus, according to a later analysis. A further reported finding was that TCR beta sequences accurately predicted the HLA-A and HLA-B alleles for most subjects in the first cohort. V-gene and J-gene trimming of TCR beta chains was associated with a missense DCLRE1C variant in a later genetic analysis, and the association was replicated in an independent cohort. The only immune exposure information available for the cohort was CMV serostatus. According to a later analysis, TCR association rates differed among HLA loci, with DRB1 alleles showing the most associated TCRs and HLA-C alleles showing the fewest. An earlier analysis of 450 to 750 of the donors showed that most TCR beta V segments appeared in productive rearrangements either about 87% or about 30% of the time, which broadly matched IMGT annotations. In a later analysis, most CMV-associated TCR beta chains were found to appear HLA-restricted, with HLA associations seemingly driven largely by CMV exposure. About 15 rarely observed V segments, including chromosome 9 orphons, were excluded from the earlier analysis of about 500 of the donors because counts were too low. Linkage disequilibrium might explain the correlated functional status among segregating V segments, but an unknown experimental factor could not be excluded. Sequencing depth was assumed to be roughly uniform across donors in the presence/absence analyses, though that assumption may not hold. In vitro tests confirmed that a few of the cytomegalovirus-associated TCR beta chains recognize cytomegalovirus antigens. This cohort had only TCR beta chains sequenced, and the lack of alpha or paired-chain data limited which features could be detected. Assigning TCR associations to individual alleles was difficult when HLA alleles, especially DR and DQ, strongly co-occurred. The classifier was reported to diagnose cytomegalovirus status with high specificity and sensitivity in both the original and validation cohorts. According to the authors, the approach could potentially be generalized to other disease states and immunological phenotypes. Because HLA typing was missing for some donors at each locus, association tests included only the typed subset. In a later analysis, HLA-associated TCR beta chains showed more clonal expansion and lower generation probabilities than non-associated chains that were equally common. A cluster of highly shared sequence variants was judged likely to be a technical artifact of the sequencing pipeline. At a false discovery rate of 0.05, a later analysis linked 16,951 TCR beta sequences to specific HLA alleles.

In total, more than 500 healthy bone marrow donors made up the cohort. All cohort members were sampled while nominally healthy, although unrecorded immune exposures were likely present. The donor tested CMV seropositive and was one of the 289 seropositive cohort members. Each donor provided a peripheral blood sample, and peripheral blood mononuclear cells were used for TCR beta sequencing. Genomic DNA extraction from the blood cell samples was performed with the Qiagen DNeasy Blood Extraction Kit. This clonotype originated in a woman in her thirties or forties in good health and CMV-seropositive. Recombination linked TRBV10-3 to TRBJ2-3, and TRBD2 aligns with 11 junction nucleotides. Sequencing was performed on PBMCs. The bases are TGTGCCATCAGTTCCCTGACTAGCGGGGACACAGATACGCAGTATTTT. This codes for CAISSLTSGDTDTQYF.